A selection of T cell receptor beta chains follows, all from one sample in a study of shared clonotypes between healthy human individuals. Here immunoSEQ multiplex PCR was the method, and the copy in TCRdb shows in-frame clones only, minus some. The sample includes 2 million to 2.5 million clones, about 94% of them seen just once. The sample comprised naive CD8+ T cells sorted from blood. These TCRs come from a man younger than 30 in good health. CDR3s leave out the opening cysteine and the closing phenylalanine or tryptophan. D genes are given only for firm matches.

J gene,D gene,CDR3 length,V gene,CDR3 protein
TRBJ1-1,NA,7,TRBV6-6,ATGGGAF
TRBJ2-1,NA,10,TRBV6-5,ASSYGGNEQF
TRBJ2-7,NA,13,TRBV4-3,ASSQDQASTYEQY
TRBJ1-2,NA,11,TRBV4-1,ASSLNTNYGYT
TRBJ1-5,NA,13,TRBV10-3,ATGPPSSSNQPQH
TRBJ2-7,NA,9,TRBV13,ASSLSGEQY
TRBJ2-7,TRBD2,12,TRBV10-2,ASSDWTSTYEQY
TRBJ2-7,NA,13,TRBV28,ASSLVTGLSYEQY
TRBJ1-2,TRBD1,15,TRBV5-1,ASSGRGTELFNYGYT
TRBJ2-1,NA,14,TRBV7-9,ASSLGPTGPYNEQF
TRBJ1-5,NA,13,TRBV28,ASTEQESTLQPQH
TRBJ2-1,NA,11,TRBV27,ASSFGTGNEQF
TRBJ2-1,TRBD2,13,TRBV4-3,ASSPLLAGGYEQF
TRBJ1-1,TRBD1,12,TRBV7-9,ASSFGTGGTEAF
TRBJ2-2,NA,11,TRBV7-2,ASSGQGTGELF
TRBJ2-5,NA,12,TRBV5-6,ASSLGGIQETQY
TRBJ1-1,TRBD1,14,TRBV5-4,ASSSGMGTGHTEAF
TRBJ1-4,NA,14,TRBV7-9,ASSQGVGPPGEKLF
TRBJ2-7,NA,14,TRBV4-3,ASSQDWGLGSYEQY
TRBJ1-2,NA,11,TRBV28,ASTELQNYGYT
TRBJ2-7,TRBD1,15,TRBV4-3,ASSQEPRTGNSYEQY
TRBJ2-3,NA,11,TRBV7-9,ASSSDSTDTQY
TRBJ1-1,TRBD1,12,TRBV7-9,ASRRGQPNTEAF
TRBJ2-7,NA,11,TRBV6-1,ASSRGSSYEQY
TRBJ2-7,NA,14,TRBV7-9,ASSLAGTDLSREQY
TRBJ1-1,NA,11,TRBV6-5,ASLVGGGYEAF
TRBJ1-2,TRBD1,13,TRBV9,ASSPWDRGLDGYT
TRBJ2-7,NA,16,TRBV4-1,ASSQITVFPGGLYEQY
TRBJ2-3,NA,18,TRBV4-3,ASSRSRRLQGRVSTDTQY
TRBJ1-1,NA,13,TRBV7-2,ASSLSSPGYTEAF
TRBJ2-2,TRBD1,11,TRBV29-1,SVGTENTGELF
TRBJ1-4,NA,12,TRBV15,ATSSDHNGEKLF
TRBJ1-2,NA,13,TRBV15,ATSRVLAPLDGYT
TRBJ1-3,TRBD1,13,TRBV27,ASSPDRGLGNTIY
TRBJ2-1,NA,13,TRBV27,ASSLDTDSYNEQF
TRBJ2-3,NA,11,TRBV6-5,ASSYLGGDTQY
TRBJ1-3,NA,16,TRBV28,ASRGSEMTGSSGNTIY
TRBJ2-3,NA,13,TRBV7-8,ASRERAMGTDTQY
TRBJ2-5,TRBD1,14,TRBV7-9,ASSIFRDRGPETQY
TRBJ2-1,NA,12,TRBV10-3,AISPAGEKDEQF
TRBJ1-3,TRBD1,12,TRBV27,ASGDRGAGNTIY
TRBJ2-5,NA,13,TRBV12-2,ASRSDDRDQETQY
TRBJ2-7,TRBD2,14,TRBV2,ASSAGLAGGSYEQY
TRBJ2-7,NA,11,TRBV18,ASSSDGSYEQY
TRBJ2-1,NA,11,TRBV6-1,ASSEVWGYEQF
TRBJ2-7,NA,12,TRBV11-2,ASSFRQAGYEQY
TRBJ2-7,TRBD2,13,TRBV6-5,ASSAGLGGSYEQY
TRBJ2-4,NA,11,TRBV13,ASSLYSKNIQY
TRBJ2-7,TRBD2,15,TRBV13,ASSSGLAGLLQGEQY
TRBJ1-3,NA,14,TRBV4-3,ASSQEPGNSGNTIY
TRBJ2-7,NA,11,TRBV5-1,ASSFDGPYEQY
TRBJ2-1,NA,15,TRBV4-2,ASSQDPGGLYSNEQF
TRBJ1-1,NA,12,TRBV27,ASSLSLSGTEAF
TRBJ2-3,TRBD2,13,TRBV7-2,ASSFGFAGGDTQY
TRBJ1-1,TRBD1,13,TRBV9,ASSTLGTGATEAF